The clone carrying this T cell receptor beta chain has a count of ten or more. The antigen remains undetermined. The data were obtained in a study of T cell repertoires in cytomegalovirus infection. Overall study context: HLA-B-restricted CMV epitopes that are well studied, plus recently identified HLA-C-restricted ones, were used by the study. Study observations and caveats: Accumulated public TCR beta family frequency recognized individuals carrying CMV together with the relevant HLA. Clonotype analysis showed dominance of the ex vivo response by HLA-C-restricted CMV-specific TCR beta clonotypes.

A single record per CDR3 protein comes from TCRdb applying MiXCR to the reads. The data show tens of thousands of distinct CDR3 sequences, with approximately 19% seen just once and about 55% held by the top ten. This CDR3 is 15 amino acids long. Deletions cut 4 bases from V and 4 bases from J, with 14 bases between. The sequence was collected from a human donor in good health (CMV status not recorded). Some clones in this sample may be carry-over from other donors' samples. The genes are TRBV12-3 or TRBV12-4 and TRBJ1-5; D is unclear. Sequences were derived from CD8+ T cells from cultured PBMCs, sampled from culture after CMV antigen stimulation. The CDR3 nucleotides read TGTGCCAGCAGTTCGGACGGAGCCCCAAATCAGCCCCAGCATTTT. It codes for CASSSDGAPNQPQHF.